In its sample, the clone carrying this TCR beta chain was seen a few times. The data were taken from a study of patients and donors after allogeneic stem cell transplantation. This CDR3 spans 15 amino acids. With 7 bases removed from V and 4 bases from J, the gap between germline ends came to 19 bases. CDR1 MNHNY and CDR2 SVGAGI come from the germline V gene (reference sequence). TCRdb itself ran the RT-PCR reads through MiXCR, one entry per CDR3 protein. The sample shows 150,000 to 200,000 distinct CDR3 sequences, roughly 22% of them seen only once. The clonotype comes from a human donor who was either an allogeneic HSCT recipient or a stem cell or donor lymphocyte infusion donor (not recorded which). It is not recorded whose cells these are; they may come from a transplant donor. The V gene is TRBV6-6, the J gene TRBJ1-2; no definite D call. The sample comprised blood, either unsorted or a sorted T cell fraction (not recorded which). The CDR3 bases are TGTGCCAGCACCCCCACCCCCCCCGGGGTCTATGGCTACACCTTC. Its translation is CASTPTPPGVYGYTF.